This TCR beta chain was observed in a study of blood T cell repertoires in COVID-19. Per germline, CDR1 SGHTA and CDR2 FQGNSA. The CDR3 is made up of 15 amino acids. V shed 2 bases and J 6 bases; nucleotides not matched to a gene: 5. Using immunoSEQ multiplex PCR, the repertoire was profiled, and TCRdb retains in-frame clones only, with some absent. The table has 150,000 or so clones, roughly 90% seen once. Sequenced input: PBMCs or T cells enriched from blood (not recorded which). The source of this sequence is a human donor with acute COVID-19. The donor label of this sample is uncertain. V and J are TRBV7-2 and TRBJ2-3; 10 bases fit TRBD2. The CDR3 sequence: CASSLYGTSVDTQYF. CDR3 bases: TGTGCCAGCAGCTTATACGGGACTAGCGTGGATACGCAGTATTTT.